The 27 T cell receptor beta chains presented below share a single source sample, sequenced in a study of T-cell memory formation after mild COVID-19. TCRdb called the 5' RACE reads again in MiXCR, with one record for every CDR3 protein. Of around 400,000 distinct CDR3 sequences listed, 20% to 30% were seen once; the top ten hold about 10%. Sequences were obtained from PBMCs or a T cell subset sorted from them (not recorded which). Receptor source: an adult woman who had mild COVID-19 (a few samples of this study predate the infection). Cell type and time point are not known.

The chain employs TRBV7-2 and TRBJ2-2, with 7 bases fitting TRBD2. J gave up 4 bases and V 0 bases, and 11 bases lay outside the gene matches. This CDR3 is 18 amino acids long. Germline V CDR1 and CDR2: SGHTA, FQGNSA. DNA for the CDR3: TGTGCCAGCAGCTTAGCGGGAGCGGGAATTCTGGGCACCGGGGAGCTGTTTTTT. This codes for CASSLAGAGILGTGELFF.

At least ten counts were recorded for this clonotype. The rearrangement links TRBV12-3 or TRBV12-4 to TRBJ2-1; TRBD2 matches 7 bases. Trimming cost V 0 bases and J 6 bases; bases outside gene matches: 5. The CDR3 runs to 15 residues. The CDR3 sequence: CASSLAPGLLNEQFF. CDR3 DNA: TGTGCCAGCAGTTTAGCGCCGGGACTACTCAATGAGCAGTTCTTC.

This clonotype has a count of ten or more. The V gene is TRBV5-5, the J gene TRBJ2-7; 8 bases map to TRBD2. V lost 2 bases and J lost 1; bases outside the gene matches: 5. The CDR3 loop spans 15 amino acids. The germline CDR1 and CDR2 sequences are SGHKS and YYEKEE (reference sequence). The CDR3 protein is CASSFLGGDSYEQYF. The CDR3 DNA follows: TGTGCCAGCAGCTTTCTCGGGGGGGATTCCTACGAGCAGTACTTC.

J is TRBJ2-5 and V is TRBV11-2, with D unresolved. Trimming removed 5 bases from V and 2 bases from J, with 9 bases in between. Germline-derived CDR1 and CDR2 are SGHAT and FQNNGV. The CDR3 runs to 13 residues. The CDR3 nucleotides are TGTGCCAGCAGCCCTCGGAGACAAGAGACCCAGTACTTC. It encodes CASSPRRQETQYF.

The rearrangement joins TRBV30 to TRBJ1-1; weak D call: TRBD1 (5 bases). The CDR3 is 14 residues long. V lost 2 bases and J 2 bases, leaving 12 bases between the germline ends. The germline gives CDR1 GTSNPN, CDR2 SVGIG (reference sequence). Here the CDR3 reads CAWSWDPGNTEAFF. CDR3 nucleotide sequence: TGTGCCTGGAGTTGGGACCCCGGAAACACTGAAGCTTTCTTT.

Only a few counts were recorded for this clonotype. The chain employs TRBV7-6 and TRBJ2-1; D may be TRBD2 (7 bases). Per the germline V gene, CDR1 is SGHVS and CDR2 is FNYEAQ. The CDR3 runs 15 residues. This CDR3 is CAERGWQRGINEQFF. CDR3 bases: TGTGCGGAAAGGGGGTGGCAGCGGGGTATCAATGAGCAGTTCTTC.

The chain employs TRBV4-3 and TRBJ1-2; D ambiguous. V lost 8 bases to trimming and J lost 7 bases, with 11 bases between them. CDR3 length: 11 residues. Germline CDR1 reads LGHNA; CDR2 reads YSLEER. The CDR3 loop reads CASSGAGGYTF. The CDR3 DNA sequence: TGCGCCAGCTCGGGCGCGGGTGGCTACACCTTC.

In this sample, this clonotype turned up many times. The chain couples TRBV10-3 to TRBJ2-1; possibly TRBD2 for D (5 bases). CDR3 length: 12 residues. V was shortened by 8 bases and J by 0 bases, with 5 bases between the two germline ends. Germline lookup yields CDR1 ENHRY and CDR2 SYGVKD. CDR3 DNA sequence: TGTGCCATCGAGGGCTCCTACAATGAGCAGTTCTTC. Amino acids: CAIEGSYNEQFF.

V and J are TRBV2 and TRBJ1-2, with 10 bases that match TRBD1. Germline V gives CDR1 SNHLY, CDR2 FYNNEI. V lost 3 bases, J lost 6 bases, and 13 bases stayed unmatched. The CDR3 spans 17 residues. CDR3 sequence reads: CASSDPITTGTGDGYTF. The CDR3 DNA sequence: TGTGCCAGCAGTGATCCGATAACAACCGGGACAGGGGATGGCTACACCTTC. Supplemented by reference TRBV2 and TRBJ1-2, the full variable domain reads EPEVTQTPSHQVTQMGQEVILRCVPISNHLYFYWYRQILGQKVEFLVSFYNNEISEKSEIFDDQFSVERPDGSNFTLKIRSTKLEDSAMYFCASSDPITTGTGDGYTFGSGTRLTVV.

This rearrangement joins TRBV12-3 or TRBV12-4 to TRBJ2-5; TRBD2 aligns across 11 bases. The CDR3 has 15 amino acids. V dropped 3 bases and J dropped 5; count of bases not matched to a gene: 5. The CDR3 DNA reads as TGTGCCAGCAGTTTTTTAGCGGGGGGGCAGGAGACCCAGTACTTC. Residues: CASSFLAGGQETQYF.

V gene TRBV30 combines with J gene TRBJ2-1; D could derive from TRBD1 or TRBD2 (5 bases each). The CDR3 is made up of 15 amino acids. V lost 8 bases and J 5 bases, leaving 22 bases between the germline ends. Germline V gives CDR1 GTSNPN, CDR2 SVGIG (reference sequence). The DNA of the CDR3 is TGTGCCGTTAGTGTGGTGGGGACGGCGAACAATGAGCAGTTCTTC. This encodes CAVSVVGTANNEQFF.

This chain joins TRBV27 and TRBJ2-5; D possibly matches TRBD1 or TRBD2 (5 bases each). Germline V gene sequence: CDR1 MNHEY, CDR2 SMNVEV (reference sequence). Trimming pared 0 bases from V and 5 bases from J, leaving 7 bases between. The CDR3 is made up of 13 amino acids. The CDR3 DNA is TGTGCCAGCAGTTTATCGGGGGTGGAGACCCAGTACTTC. This translates into CASSLSGVETQYF.

The chain employs TRBV20-1 and TRBJ2-1; 7 bases are shared with TRBD2. V lost 4 bases to trimming and J lost 8 bases; unmatched junction nucleotides: 8. Per germline, CDR1 DFQATT and CDR2 SNEGSKA (reference sequence). This CDR3 has 13 amino acids. The chain's CDR3 is CSANPAGLDEQFF. DNA of the CDR3: TGCAGTGCTAACCCAGCGGGGCTGGATGAGCAGTTCTTC.

The rearrangement joins TRBV12-3 or TRBV12-4 to TRBJ1-5, with unresolved D. CDR3 length: 15 amino acids. Trimming took off 6 bases at V and 2 bases at J, with 14 bases between the two ends. The CDR3 is CASRPGVDGNQPQHF. CDR3 DNA sequence: TGTGCCAGCAGACCTGGGGTCGACGGCAATCAGCCCCAGCATTTT.

The rearrangement links TRBV7-2 to TRBJ1-2; the D is unclear. Germline V gene lookup returns CDR1 SGHTA and CDR2 FQGNSA. V was shortened by 3 bases and J by 4 bases, with 15 bases between the two germline ends. The CDR3 is 15 amino acids. The CDR3 loop reads CASSFVELSPYGYTF. CDR3 nucleotides: TGTGCCAGCAGCTTTGTGGAACTATCCCCCTATGGCTACACCTTC.

This clonotype was seen a handful of times. The J gene is TRBJ1-5, the V gene TRBV18; a possible D gene is TRBD1 (5 bases). Between the trimmed V and J ends, which lost 7 bases and 7 bases, there was a span of 14 bases. Germline V lookup: CDR1 KGHSH, CDR2 LQKENI. The length of the CDR3 is 13 residues. CDR3 nucleotide sequence: TGTGCCAGCTACCAAGGGTGGGGGCAGCCCCAGCATTTT. Protein sequence: CASYQGWGQPQHF.

The J gene is TRBJ1-3, the V gene TRBV12-3 or TRBV12-4; D gene unclear. The CDR3 extends over 11 amino acids. Trimming stripped 8 bases from V and 4 bases from J, with 6 bases between. This CDR3 is CASQMGNTIYF. The CDR3 DNA is TGTGCCAGCCAGATGGGAAACACCATATATTTT.

J is TRBJ1-4 and V is TRBV12-3 or TRBV12-4; 7 nucleotides match TRBD1. CDR3 length equals 13 residues. V shed 6 bases and J 10 bases; nucleotides not matched to a gene: 8. Here the CDR3 DNA reads TGTGCCAGCAGGACAGGGACATATACAAAACTGTTTTTT. Its translation is CASRTGTYTKLFF.

This chain connects TRBV12-3 or TRBV12-4 to TRBJ2-2; TRBD2 is a possible D gene (5 bases). Trimming removed 6 bases at V and 2 bases at J, with 13 bases between. This CDR3 comprises 15 residues. The CDR3 loop is CASSASGRNTGELFF. CDR3 nucleotides: TGTGCCAGCAGCGCAAGCGGACGTAACACCGGGGAGCTGTTTTTT.

The chain is built from TRBV7-6 and TRBJ2-3; the match to TRBD2 covers 14 bases. Trimming removed 4 bases from V and 2 bases from J; junction bases left unmatched: 11. From germline, CDR1 is SGHVS and CDR2 FNYEAQ. The CDR3 is 19 amino acids. The CDR3 sequence: CASSSRPGLAGEHTDTQYF. Here the CDR3 DNA reads TGTGCCAGCAGCTCCCGCCCGGGACTAGCGGGGGAACACACAGATACGCAGTATTTT.

In its sample, this clonotype was seen a few times. One end of the junction does not line up with germline, which may come from a read error. This rearrangement joins TRBV6-5 to TRBJ1-5; possibly TRBD1 for D (6 bases). The germline CDR1 and CDR2 sequences are MNHEY and SVGAGI. The CDR3 totals 12 residues. CDR3 sequence (DNA): TGTGCCAGCAGTTCAGGCGGGGGCGGAATGTATTTT. Protein product: CASSSGGGGMYF.

V is TRBV7-9 and J is TRBJ1-1; D uncertain. The CDR3 has 14 residues. Looked up from germline, CDR1 is SEHNR and CDR2 is FQNEAQ (reference sequence). The germline V and J ends were trimmed by 2 bases and 5 bases, with 12 bases remaining between them. Here the CDR3 reads CASSLLAGKTEAFF. In nucleotides, the CDR3 is TGTGCCAGCAGCTTACTAGCGGGGAAAACTGAAGCTTTCTTT.

This clonotype was picked up a small number of times. The genes are TRBV21-1 and TRBJ2-7; TRBD1 was called by the table and not checked on the DNA. TRBV21-1 is recorded as a pseudogene. This CDR3 spans 17 amino acids. The CDR3 DNA follows: TGTGCCAGCAAGGGGGGACAGGGTCCCCCAAGCTCCTACGAGCAGTACTTC. Its translation is CASKGGQGPPSSYEQYF.

This clonotype appeared a few times. The CDR3 spells CSVVGQRSRETQYF. In DNA, the CDR3 is TGCAGCGTTGTAGGGCAGAGAAGTAGGGAGACCCAGTACTTC. This chain connects TRBV29-1 to TRBJ2-5; unclear D gene. V was shortened by 4 bases and J by 5 bases, with 17 bases between the two germline ends. Looked up from germline, CDR1 is SQVTM and CDR2 is ANQGSEA. This CDR3 has 14 amino acids.

The gene calls are TRBV3-1 and TRBJ2-5; 7 bases match TRBD2. V lost 8 bases, J lost 1 base, and 1 base stayed unmatched. This CDR3 is built from 12 residues. Germline CDR1 reads LGHDT; CDR2 reads YNNKEL (reference sequence). CDR3 protein: CASGGGQETQYF. As DNA, the CDR3 is TGTGCCAGCGGGGGGGGCCAAGAGACCCAGTACTTC.

The chain is built from TRBV12-3 or TRBV12-4 and TRBJ1-3; D remains ambiguous. CDR3 length: 13 residues. Trimming stripped 2 bases from V and 4 bases from J, with 6 bases between. The CDR3 coding sequence is TGTGCCAGCAGTTTAATGGGGGGAAACACCATATATTTT. It codes for CASSLMGGNTIYF.

This clonotype has a single count. The chain combines TRBV9 with TRBJ2-7; 9 positions match TRBD1. The CDR3 is 15 residues long. CDR1 is SGDLS and CDR2 is YYNGEE in the germline V gene. The J segment lost 2 bases and the V segment lost 3 bases, leaving 6 bases of the junction unmatched. The DNA for the CDR3 is TGTGCCAGCAGCGCTGCGGGACAGGGAGCCTACGAGCAGTACTTC. Translated: CASSAAGQGAYEQYF.